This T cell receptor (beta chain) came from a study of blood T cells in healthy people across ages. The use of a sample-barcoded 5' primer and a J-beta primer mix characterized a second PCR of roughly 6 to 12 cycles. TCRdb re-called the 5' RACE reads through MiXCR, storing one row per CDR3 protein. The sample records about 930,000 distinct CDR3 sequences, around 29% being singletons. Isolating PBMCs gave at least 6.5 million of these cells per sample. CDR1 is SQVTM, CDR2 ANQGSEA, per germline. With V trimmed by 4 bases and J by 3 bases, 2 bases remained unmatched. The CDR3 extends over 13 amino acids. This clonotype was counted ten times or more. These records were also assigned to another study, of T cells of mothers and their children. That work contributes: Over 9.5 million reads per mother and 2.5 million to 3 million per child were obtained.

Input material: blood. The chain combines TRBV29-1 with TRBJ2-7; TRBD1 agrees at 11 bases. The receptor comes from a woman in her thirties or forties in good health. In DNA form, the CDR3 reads TGCAGCGTTGGGGGACAGGGGGGCTACGAGCAGTACTTC. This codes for CSVGGQGGYEQYF.